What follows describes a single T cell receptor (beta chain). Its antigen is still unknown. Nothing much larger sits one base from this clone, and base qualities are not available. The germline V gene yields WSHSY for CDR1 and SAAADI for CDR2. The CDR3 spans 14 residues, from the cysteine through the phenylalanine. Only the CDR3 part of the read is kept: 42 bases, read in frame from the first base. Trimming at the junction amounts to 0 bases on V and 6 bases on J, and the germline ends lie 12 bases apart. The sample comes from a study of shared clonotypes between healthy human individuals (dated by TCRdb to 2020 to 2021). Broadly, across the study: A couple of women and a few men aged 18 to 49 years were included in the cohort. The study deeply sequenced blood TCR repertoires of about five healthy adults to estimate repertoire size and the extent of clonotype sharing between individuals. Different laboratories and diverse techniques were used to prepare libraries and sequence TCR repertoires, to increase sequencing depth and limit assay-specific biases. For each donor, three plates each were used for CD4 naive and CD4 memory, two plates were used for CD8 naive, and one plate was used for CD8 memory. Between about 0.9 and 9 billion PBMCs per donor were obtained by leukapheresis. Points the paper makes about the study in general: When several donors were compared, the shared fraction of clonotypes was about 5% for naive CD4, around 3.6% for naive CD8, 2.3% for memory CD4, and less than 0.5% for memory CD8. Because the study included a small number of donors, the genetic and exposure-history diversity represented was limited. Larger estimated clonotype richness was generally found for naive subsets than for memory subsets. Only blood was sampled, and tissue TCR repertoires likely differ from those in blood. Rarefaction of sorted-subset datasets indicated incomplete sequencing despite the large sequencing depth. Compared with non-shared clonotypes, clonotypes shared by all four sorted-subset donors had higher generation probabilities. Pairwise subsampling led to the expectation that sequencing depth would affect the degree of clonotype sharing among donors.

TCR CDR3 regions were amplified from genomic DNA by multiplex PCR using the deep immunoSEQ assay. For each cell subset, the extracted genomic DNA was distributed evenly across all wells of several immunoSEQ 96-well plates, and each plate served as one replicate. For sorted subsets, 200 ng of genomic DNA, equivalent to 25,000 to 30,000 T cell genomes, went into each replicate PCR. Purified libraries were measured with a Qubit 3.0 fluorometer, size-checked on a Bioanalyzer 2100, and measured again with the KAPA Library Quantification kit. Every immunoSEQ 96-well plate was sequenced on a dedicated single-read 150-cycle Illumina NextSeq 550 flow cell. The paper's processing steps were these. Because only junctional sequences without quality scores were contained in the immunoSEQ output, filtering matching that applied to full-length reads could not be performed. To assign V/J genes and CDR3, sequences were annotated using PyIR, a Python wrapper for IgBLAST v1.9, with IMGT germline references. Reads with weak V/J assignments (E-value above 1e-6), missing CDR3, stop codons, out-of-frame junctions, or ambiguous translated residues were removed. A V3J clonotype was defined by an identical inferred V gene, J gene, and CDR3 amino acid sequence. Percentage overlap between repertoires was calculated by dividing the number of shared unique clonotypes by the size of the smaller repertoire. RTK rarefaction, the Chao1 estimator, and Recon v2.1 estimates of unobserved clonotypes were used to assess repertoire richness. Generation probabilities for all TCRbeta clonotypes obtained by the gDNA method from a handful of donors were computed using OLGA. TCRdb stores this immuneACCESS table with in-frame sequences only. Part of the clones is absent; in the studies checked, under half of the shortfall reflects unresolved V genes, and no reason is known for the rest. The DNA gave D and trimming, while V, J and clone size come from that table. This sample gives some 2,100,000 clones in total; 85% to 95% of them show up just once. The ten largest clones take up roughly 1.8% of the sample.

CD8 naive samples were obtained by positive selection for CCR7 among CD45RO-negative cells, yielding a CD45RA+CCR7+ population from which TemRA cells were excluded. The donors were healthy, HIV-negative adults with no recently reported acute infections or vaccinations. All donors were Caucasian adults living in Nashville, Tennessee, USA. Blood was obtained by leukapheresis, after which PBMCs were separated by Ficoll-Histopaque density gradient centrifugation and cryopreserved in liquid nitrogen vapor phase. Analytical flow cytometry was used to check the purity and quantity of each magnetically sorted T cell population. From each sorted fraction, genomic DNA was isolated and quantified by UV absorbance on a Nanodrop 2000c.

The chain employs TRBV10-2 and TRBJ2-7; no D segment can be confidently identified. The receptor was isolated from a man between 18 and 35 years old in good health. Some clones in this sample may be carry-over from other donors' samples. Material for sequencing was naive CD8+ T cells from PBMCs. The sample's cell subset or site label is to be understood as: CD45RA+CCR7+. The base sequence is TGCGCCAGCAGTGAGTCTACAGTTCGGCGCGAGCAGTACTTC. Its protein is CASSESTVRREQYF.